One T cell receptor beta chain is described in this entry. Its antigen is undetermined. One end of the junction varies from germline; a read error may be responsible. This sample is part of a study of blood T cells in healthy people across ages. The overall study: The template switching approach captured approximately one barcoded beta molecule for every two T cells. Whole-study findings and limits: It was not known whether donors were CMV positive (a possible confounder of expanded clonotype changes).

A J-beta primer mix and a sample-barcoded 5' primer were used in a second PCR of about 7 to 12 cycles. Per sample, CDR3-containing paired-end reads numbered at least 2.5 million. TCRdb reprocessed the 5' RACE reads with MiXCR, giving one entry per CDR3 protein. The sample includes over a million distinct CDR3 sequences, around 43% of them seen just once. This CDR3 is 15 amino acids long. CDR1 and CDR2 (germline): ENHRY, SYGVKD. The chain joins TRBV10-3 to TRBJ2-1, with 7 nucleotides matching TRBD2. The TCR sequence derives from a woman aged 55-69 years in good health. The sample comprised blood. CDR3 nucleotides: TGTGCCATCAGGGAAGCGGGGTGCTCCTACAAGGAGCAGTTCTTC. Translated, it gives CAIREAGCSYKEQFF.